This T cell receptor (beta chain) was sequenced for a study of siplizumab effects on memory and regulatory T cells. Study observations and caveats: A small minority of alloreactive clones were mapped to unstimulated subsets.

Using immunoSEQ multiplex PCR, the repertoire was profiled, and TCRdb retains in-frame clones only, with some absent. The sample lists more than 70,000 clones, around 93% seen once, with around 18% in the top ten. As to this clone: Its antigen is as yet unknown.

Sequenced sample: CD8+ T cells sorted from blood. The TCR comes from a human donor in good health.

CDR3 nucleotide sequence: TGTGCCTGCCAAAACACGGGGAGCTCAGAGACCCAGTACTTC. It yields the protein CACQNTGSSETQYF. This chain joins TRBV30 and TRBJ2-5; D perhaps matches TRBD2 (5 bases). Between the trimmed V and J ends, which lost 6 bases and 4 bases, there was a span of 18 bases. The CDR3 loop spans 14 amino acids. The germline gives CDR1 GTSNPN, CDR2 SVGIG (reference sequence).